Listed here is a single TCR beta chain. This sample is drawn from a study of CXCR3-negative and CXCR3-positive naive CD8 T cells. The TRB libraries of cDNA were built by UMI-labeled 5' RACE. TCRdb re-called the 5' RACE reads; one entry per CDR3 protein, DNA not given. This table holds 6,000 to 8,500 distinct CDR3 sequences. This CDR3 comprises 14 residues. CDR1 is MNHEY, CDR2 SMNVEV, per germline (reference sequence). Sorting was done in triplicate for each CD8+ T cell subset (about 300,000 cells each). The TCR sequence derives from a human donor in good health. Some clones in this sample may be carry-over from other donors' samples. The sequenced sample was naive CXCR3- CD8+ T cells from blood. Noted subset: CD45RO-CCR7+CD27+CD95- naive CD8+ T cells lacking CXCR3 (TNR3-). The V call is TRBV27, the J call TRBJ2-4; TCRdb's D call of TRBD1 is untestable without DNA. This chain's CDR3 is CASSSTAAKNIQYF.